This is a list of T cell receptor beta chains from one sample in a study of OX40 agonist ivuxolimab in advanced cancers. Sequenced by immunoSEQ multiplex PCR; TCRdb stores in-frame clones only, minus some. This table has more than 20,000 clones, 75% to 85% appearing once. The sample consisted of CD4+ or CD8+ T cells sorted from blood, taken in a trial of the OX40 agonist ivuxolimab. Source of these receptors: an adult with an advanced solid tumor such as melanoma, head and neck, liver or kidney cancer. Both conserved end residues are part of each CDR3. Fields, in order: clone size, CDR3 length, D gene, J gene, V gene, CDR3 protein, CDR3 DNA. The D gene is left open where the match is weak. Size tells how often a clone was seen (once, few, many) or the class of an expanded clone, and some rows leave it out.

. 17 . TRBJ1-3 TRBV6-4 CASSSPSSRDTGNTIYF TGTGCCAGCAGTTCCCCCTCCTCCCGGGACACGGGAAACACCATATATTTT
. 15 . TRBJ1-5 TRBV9 CASSVGAGAHQPQHF TGTGCCAGCAGCGTAGGTGCAGGGGCCCATCAGCCCCAGCATTTT
. 16 . TRBJ1-4 TRBV7-4 CASSQRSGGHDEKLFF TGTGCCAGCAGCCAAAGGAGCGGGGGGCACGATGAAAAACTGTTTTTT
once 15 TRBD2 TRBJ2-1 TRBV12-5 CASGDGLAGRNEQFF TGTGCTAGTGGTGACGGACTAGCGGGAAGGAATGAGCAGTTCTTC
. 14 . TRBJ2-3 TRBV7-2 CASTPTGPLGTQYF TGTGCCAGCACCCCAACTGGCCCTTTGGGTACGCAGTATTTT
. 17 TRBD2 TRBJ2-2 TRBV10-3 CAISTPGGARFTGELFF TGTGCCATCAGTACGCCGGGGGGGGCAAGGTTCACCGGGGAGCTGTTTTTT
. 12 . TRBJ2-1 TRBV7-9 CASSPSHNEQFF TGTGCCAGCAGCCCGAGCCACAATGAGCAGTTCTTC
. 15 . TRBJ2-3 TRBV25-1 CASGGVGQNFDTQYF TGTGCCAGCGGGGGGGTGGGACAAAATTTTGATACGCAGTATTTT
. 15 TRBD1 TRBJ1-2 TRBV4-1 CASSTRDRGLDGYTF TGCGCCAGCAGCACCCGGGACAGGGGATTAGATGGCTACACCTTC
. 14 . TRBJ1-2 TRBV9 CASSVGAMNYGYTF TGTGCCAGCAGCGTAGGGGCAATGAACTATGGCTACACCTTC
. 12 . TRBJ2-3 TRBV27 CATLSGTDTQYF TGTGCCACCCTATCTGGCACAGATACGCAGTATTTT
once 15 . TRBJ2-3 TRBV27 CASSFGLVRPDTQYF TGTGCCAGCAGTTTCGGCTTGGTCAGACCAGATACGCAGTATTTT
. 14 . TRBJ2-3 TRBV6-5 CASRNRGGTDTQYF TGTGCCAGCAGAAACAGGGGAGGAACAGATACGCAGTATTTT
. 14 . TRBJ2-1 TRBV6-1 CASSDETGYNEQFF TGTGCCAGCAGTGATGAGACAGGCTACAATGAGCAGTTCTTC
. 12 . TRBJ2-7 TRBV5-1 CASSFDSYEQYF TGCGCCAGCAGCTTTGACAGCTACGAGCAGTACTTC
. 15 TRBD1 TRBJ2-1 TRBV10-1 CASSETQTGFNEQFF TGCGCCAGCAGTGAAACCCAGACAGGGTTCAATGAGCAGTTCTTC
once 15 . TRBJ1-4 TRBV6-6 CASSYSRFGNEKLFF TGTGCCAGCAGTTACTCTAGATTCGGGAACGAAAAACTGTTTTTT
. 12 . TRBJ2-3 TRBV7-9 CASLLGTDTQYF TGTGCCAGCCTTTTGGGCACAGATACGCAGTATTTT
. 14 . TRBJ2-1 TRBV7-8 CASSQSGAQNEQFF TGTGCCAGCAGCCAATCCGGGGCCCAGAATGAGCAGTTCTTC
. 14 TRBD2 TRBJ2-1 TRBV7-9 CASREAGDYNEQFF TGTGCCAGCAGAGAAGCGGGAGATTACAATGAGCAGTTCTTC
once 14 TRBD2 TRBJ2-3 TRBV11-2 CASNLAGVADTQYF TGTGCCAGCAACCTAGCGGGAGTTGCGGATACGCAGTATTTT
. 15 TRBD2 TRBJ2-1 TRBV25-1 CASSEVGGAYNEQFF TGTGCCAGCAGTGAGGTGGGAGGGGCCTACAATGAGCAGTTCTTC
. 13 TRBD2 TRBJ2-1 TRBV6-6 CASRRTSGHGQFF TGTGCCTCCCGGCGGACTAGCGGGCACGGGCAGTTCTTC
. 12 . TRBJ1-4 TRBV5-1 CASSPDNEKLFF TGCGCCAGCAGCCCGGACAATGAAAAACTGTTTTTT
once 16 . TRBJ2-1 TRBV7-8 CASSLEVPSSYNEQFF TGTGCCAGCAGCTTAGAGGTCCCTAGCTCCTACAATGAGCAGTTCTTC
. 13 . TRBJ2-7 TRBV14 CASSQDWRDEQYF TGTGCCAGCAGCCAAGATTGGAGAGACGAGCAGTACTTC
few 14 TRBD1 TRBJ2-7 TRBV27 CASSRIAQGGEQYF TGTGCCAGCAGTAGAATCGCACAGGGGGGCGAGCAGTACTTC
few 16 . TRBJ2-5 TRBV27 CASSPGLPDGAETQYF TGTGCCAGCAGCCCGGGACTCCCTGATGGAGCGGAGACCCAGTACTTC
. 16 . TRBJ1-1 TRBV5-4 CASSSYGTYMNTEAFF TGTGCCAGCAGCTCCTACGGGACATATATGAACACTGAAGCTTTCTTT
. 15 . TRBJ1-1 TRBV19 CASSIGGNLNTEAFF TGTGCCAGTAGTATTGGGGGGAACCTGAACACTGAAGCTTTCTTT
few 14 . TRBJ1-1 TRBV9 CASSEEGRTGEAFF TGTGCCAGCAGCGAAGAGGGACGGACCGGTGAAGCTTTCTTT
once 15 TRBD1 TRBJ2-7 TRBV4-1 CASSQGQGRSYEQYF TGCGCCAGCAGCCAAGGACAGGGTAGATCCTACGAGCAGTACTTC
medium-sized 12 . TRBJ2-7 TRBV6-5 CATSGGAYEQYF TGTGCCACTTCGGGGGGCGCCTACGAGCAGTACTTC